What follows are 27 T cell receptor beta chains derived from one specimen sequenced in a study of T-cell memory formation after mild COVID-19. One entry per CDR3 protein, called by TCRdb with MiXCR from the 5' RACE reads. Seen here are hundreds of thousands of distinct CDR3 sequences, 20% to 25% observed once, and the top ten hold roughly 8.3%. Sequenced material: PBMCs or a T cell subset sorted from them (not recorded which). These receptors were obtained from an adult woman who had mild COVID-19 (a few samples of this study predate the infection). Cell type and time point are not known.

The chain has TRBV30 and TRBJ2-5; possibly TRBD1 or TRBD2 for D (5 bases each). This CDR3 has 16 amino acids. Deletions cut 3 bases from V and 7 bases from J, with 24 bases between. CDR1 and CDR2 from the germline V gene are GTSNPN and SVGIG (reference sequence). The CDR3 DNA reads as TGTGCCTGGAGCCATTCCGGGGCCAGCAGCTATGGGACCCAGTACTTC. Translating gives CAWSHSGASSYGTQYF.

This clonotype showed up just once. The V gene is TRBV24-1, the J gene TRBJ1-2, with 10 bases fitting TRBD1. Trimming at V came to 4 bases and at J to 3 bases, leaving 10 bases not matched to a gene. Germline assignment: CDR1 KGHDR and CDR2 SFDVKD. CDR3 size: 17 residues. CDR3 protein: CATSDTSGQGRYYGYTF. The DNA for the CDR3 is TGTGCCACCAGTGACACCTCGGGACAGGGGAGATACTATGGCTACACCTTC.

This clonotype has only a few counts. The rearrangement links TRBV7-2 to TRBJ1-1, with D uncertain. Trimming took 2 bases from V and 4 from J, leaving 11 bases between them. CDR1 SGHTA and CDR2 FQGNSA come from the germline V gene. The length of the CDR3 is 14 residues. In nucleotides, the CDR3 is TGTGCCAGCAGCTTATCCCCCTTAGGCACTGAAGCTTTCTTT. Translation gives CASSLSPLGTEAFF.

V is TRBV5-6 and J is TRBJ2-4; D is unresolved. The CDR3 totals 13 residues. Trimming stripped 1 base from V and 5 bases from J, with 7 bases between. Germline CDR1 reads SGHDT; CDR2 reads YYEEEE. The CDR3 sequence: CASSLYRQNIQYF. In DNA form, the CDR3 reads TGTGCCAGCAGCTTGTATCGACAAAACATTCAGTACTTC.

This clonotype has only a few counts. The CDR3 sequence is CASSLGDRISQNTIYF. The CDR3 coding sequence is TGTGCCAGCAGCTTAGGGGACAGGATTTCACAAAACACCATATATTTT. This rearrangement joins TRBV7-2 to TRBJ1-3; 8 nucleotides match TRBD1. The CDR3 has 16 residues. CDR1 is SGHTA and CDR2 is FQGNSA in the germline V gene. The trim removed 1 base at V and 6 bases at J, leaving 8 bases unmatched.

This clonotype was seen more than once but under ten times. The chain recombines TRBV7-2 with TRBJ1-5; 7 positions match TRBD1. In germline, CDR1 is SGHTA, CDR2 FQGNSA. Germline trimming cut 5 bases from V and 4 bases from J; bases unmatched to any gene: 2. The CDR3 sequence is 13 residues long. CDR3 nucleotides: TGTGCCAGCAGCGAGGACAGGAATCAGCCCCAGCATTTT. Its protein is CASSEDRNQPQHF.

The table lists this clonotype with a few counts. This chain connects TRBV27 to TRBJ1-2; D ambiguous. The CDR3 has 14 amino acids. The V gene lost 3 bases and the J gene lost 0 bases, with 8 bases spanning the gap. The germline CDR1 and CDR2 sequences are MNHEY and SMNVEV (reference sequence). CDR3 bases: TGTGCCAGCAGTTTGCGGCAAACTAACTATGGCTACACCTTC. It yields the protein CASSLRQTNYGYTF.

The rearrangement links TRBV11-3 to TRBJ2-2; weak D call: TRBD2 (5 bases). This CDR3 contains 13 residues. The V end was cut by 3 bases, the J end by 6 bases, with 8 bases between. Germline CDR1 is SGHNT and CDR2 is YENEEA. CDR3 DNA: TGTGCCAGCAGCTTCGCTAGCTCCGGGGAGCTGTTTTTT. Protein: CASSFASSGELFF. The whole variable domain, filled in from reference TRBV11-3 and TRBJ2-2, reads EAGVVQSPRYKIIEKKQPVAFWCNPISGHNTLYWYLQNLGQGPELLIRYENEEAVDDSQLPKDRFSAERLKGVDSTLKIQPAELGDSAVYLCASSFASSGELFFGEGSRLTVL.

CDR3 DNA: TGTGCCAGCAGGGATTACAGGGGAGGTGGTAATTCACCCCTCCACTTT. Encoded protein: CASRDYRGGGNSPLHF. The rearrangement links TRBV25-1 to TRBJ1-6, with 7 bases lining up with TRBD1. Germline V CDR1 and CDR2: MGHDK, SYGVNS. The CDR3 length is 16 residues. V lost 6 bases to trimming and J lost 6 bases; unmatched junction nucleotides: 11.

At least ten counts were recorded for this clonotype. The chain recombines TRBV5-5 with TRBJ2-7; 9 nucleotides agree with TRBD1. The CDR3 consists of 15 residues. With 3 bases clipped from V and 5 bases from J, the junction kept 9 bases outside the gene matches. Germline V gene sequence: CDR1 SGHKS, CDR2 YYEKEE (reference sequence). CDR3 in amino acids: CASSWATGGIDEQYF. In DNA form, the CDR3 reads TGTGCCAGCAGCTGGGCGACAGGGGGAATCGACGAGCAGTACTTC.

This chain links TRBV29-1 with TRBJ2-2, with D unclear. Germline V gene lookup returns CDR1 SQVTM and CDR2 ANQGSEA. The CDR3 consists of 12 residues. V lost 1 base, J lost 8 bases, and 8 bases lay in between. The CDR3 reads CSVEVGFGELFF. As DNA, the CDR3 is TGCAGCGTTGAAGTGGGGTTTGGGGAGCTGTTTTTT.

This clonotype was counted a few times. The V gene is TRBV3-1, the J gene TRBJ2-2; D might be TRBD2 (6 bases). The CDR3 spans 15 residues. Trimming took off 0 bases at V and 5 bases at J, with 10 bases between the two ends. CDR1 is LGHDT, CDR2 YNNKEL, per germline (reference sequence). The CDR3 bases are TGTGCCAGCAGCCAAGATCGTCGGGGGACCGGGGAGCTGTTTTTT. Protein product: CASSQDRRGTGELFF.

This clonotype was observed a few times. The CDR3 protein is CASSRGEGGPGEQYF. As DNA, the CDR3 is TGTGCCAGCAGTCGAGGAGAGGGAGGGCCGGGGGAGCAGTACTTC. The J gene is TRBJ2-7, the V gene TRBV12-3 or TRBV12-4; TRBD2 agrees at 7 bases. This CDR3 region has 15 residues. The V and J ends lost 5 bases and 7 bases, in that order; junction bases with no gene match: 14.

V is TRBV4-3 and J is TRBJ2-7; 9 nucleotides match TRBD2. V trimming: 0 bases; J trimming: 3 bases; junction bases outside the gene matches: 15. The germline CDR1 and CDR2 sequences are LGHNA and YSLEER. The CDR3 has 19 amino acids. In DNA form, the CDR3 reads TGCGCCAGCAGCCAAGAATCCGGGCAGGATAGCGGGAGATGCTACGAGCAGTACTTC. Translated: CASSQESGQDSGRCYEQYF.

This clonotype was counted between two and nine times. The chain joins TRBV7-9 to TRBJ2-1, with TRBD2 matching 14 bases. The V and J ends lost 5 bases and 0 bases, in that order; junction bases with no gene match: 3. The CDR3 length is 17 residues. CDR1 and CDR2 (germline): SEHNR, FQNEAQ (reference sequence). CDR3 bases: TGTGCCAGCAGCCCAGGGACTAGCGGGGGCTCCTACAATGAGCAGTTCTTC. Amino acid sequence: CASSPGTSGGSYNEQFF.

The chain recombines TRBV30 with TRBJ1-1; no reliable D call. The CDR3 spans 13 residues. Trimming shortened V by 3 bases and J by 6 bases, and 14 bases separated the two germline ends. CDR1 and CDR2 from the germline V gene are GTSNPN and SVGIG (reference sequence). In nucleotides, the CDR3 is TGTGCCTGGAGGCCTCAGGCTAAGCCTGAAGCTTTCTTT. Its translation is CAWRPQAKPEAFF.

The rearrangement links TRBV27 to TRBJ1-5, with D possibly being TRBD1 (6 bases). V gave up 3 bases and J gave up 5 bases, with 14 bases separating them. In germline, CDR1 is MNHEY, CDR2 SMNVEV (reference sequence). The length of the CDR3 is 15 residues. The CDR3 DNA is TGTGCCAGCAGTTTGTACTCAGGGGTGGATCAGCCCCAGCATTTT. Translating gives CASSLYSGVDQPQHF.

This clonotype was observed a handful of times. V gene TRBV4-1 combines with J gene TRBJ2-7; TRBD2 is a possible D gene (5 bases). The CDR3 contains 14 residues. Germline V gene lookup returns CDR1 MGHRA and CDR2 YSYEKL. V was pared by 0 bases and J by 3 bases, with 9 bases between. Written as DNA, the CDR3 is TGCGCCAGCAGCCAAGAACCGGGGAACTACGAGCAGTACTTC. This gives the protein CASSQEPGNYEQYF.

The rearrangement uses TRBV3-1 and TRBJ1-1; tentative D call: TRBD1 (6 bases). The V gene's germline CDR1 is LGHDT and CDR2 YNNKEL (reference sequence). The CDR3 has 13 amino acids. The V end lost 2 bases, the J end lost 6 bases, and 10 bases lay between the germline ends. The chain's CDR3 is CASSQLRGAEAFF. The CDR3 DNA reads TGTGCCAGCAGCCAACTAAGGGGGGCTGAAGCTTTCTTT.

The chain employs TRBV29-1 and TRBJ1-2; the D gene is possibly TRBD1 (6 bases). Germline-derived CDR1 and CDR2 are SQVTM and ANQGSEA. The CDR3 is 16 residues long. V gave up 6 bases and J gave up 4 bases, with 24 bases separating them. The DNA for the CDR3 is TGCAGCGTACACCTCGGCGGGTCCGGGACATCCTATGGCTACACCTTC. The encoded protein is CSVHLGGSGTSYGYTF. The full variable domain, completed using reference TRBV29-1 and TRBJ1-2, is SAVISQKPSRDICQRGTSLTIQCQVDSQVTMMFWYRQQPGQSLTLIATANQGSEATYESGFVIDKFPISRPNLTFSTLTVSNMSPEDSSIYLCSVHLGGSGTSYGYTFGSGTRLTVV.

The rearrangement links TRBV19 to TRBJ1-6, with 8 bases matching TRBD1. The CDR3 runs 16 residues. Unmatched junction bases numbered 11, after V lost 5 bases and J lost 8 bases. Germline CDR1 LNHDA, CDR2 SQIVND (reference sequence). DNA for the CDR3: TGTGCCAGTAGTCCCCGACAGGGGCCGGGGGATTCACCCCTCCACTTT. Translated: CASSPRQGPGDSPLHF.

The chain links TRBV12-3 or TRBV12-4 to TRBJ2-7, with 7 positions matching TRBD1. After removal of 5 bases from V and 6 bases from J, the junction contained 7 bases not matched to a gene. This CDR3 is 13 amino acids long. CDR3 in DNA: TGTGCCAGCAGTCCGCAGACAGGGAGCGAGCAGTACTTC. Translation gives CASSPQTGSEQYF.

This clonotype was counted only a few times. As DNA, the CDR3 is TGTGCCAGCAGTTCGCTCCGGGAGGTCGGGCAAGAGACCCAGTACTTC. This sequence encodes CASSSLREVGQETQYF. The chain recombines TRBV6-5 with TRBJ2-5; 7 bases fit TRBD2. Germline V gene lookup returns CDR1 MNHEY and CDR2 SVGAGI. Unmatched junction bases numbered 10, after V lost 4 bases and J lost 2 bases. The CDR3 totals 16 residues.

The J gene is TRBJ2-4, the V gene TRBV5-5, with 11 bases aligning to TRBD1. The length of the CDR3 is 14 residues. Per germline, CDR1 SGHKS and CDR2 YYEKEE (reference sequence). The V and J ends lost 1 base and 13 bases, in that order; junction bases with no gene match: 7. The CDR3 sequence: CASSLTGTGGGQYF. Written as DNA, the CDR3 is TGTGCCAGCAGCTTGACCGGGACAGGGGGTGGACAGTACTTC.

The chain links TRBV12-3 or TRBV12-4 to TRBJ2-2; 7 nucleotides align to TRBD1. This CDR3 is 14 amino acids long. V lost 6 bases, J lost 7 bases, and 8 bases stayed unmatched. CDR3 in amino acids: CASRPGTVNGELFF. The CDR3 DNA is TGTGCCAGCAGACCCGGGACAGTCAACGGGGAGCTGTTTTTT.

A few counts support this clonotype. This CDR3 reads CASSERHREAFF. The CDR3 coding sequence is TGTGCCAGCAGCGAAAGACATCGTGAAGCTTTCTTT. The chain combines TRBV6-1 with TRBJ1-1; D gene unclear. V lost 6 bases and J lost 7, with 12 bases in between. The V gene's germline CDR1 is MNHNS and CDR2 SASEGT. CDR3 length: 12 residues.

This clonotype was seen a few times. CDR3 amino acids: CASSHTSTSSYEQYF. The DNA of the CDR3 is TGTGCCAGCAGCCATACTAGCACGAGCTCCTACGAGCAGTACTTC. The rearrangement joins TRBV3-1 to TRBJ2-7; perhaps TRBD2 as D (6 bases). Germline CDR1 and CDR2: LGHDT and YNNKEL (reference sequence). This CDR3 contains 15 residues. Trimming left V 3 bases short and J 0 bases short, with 12 bases between.